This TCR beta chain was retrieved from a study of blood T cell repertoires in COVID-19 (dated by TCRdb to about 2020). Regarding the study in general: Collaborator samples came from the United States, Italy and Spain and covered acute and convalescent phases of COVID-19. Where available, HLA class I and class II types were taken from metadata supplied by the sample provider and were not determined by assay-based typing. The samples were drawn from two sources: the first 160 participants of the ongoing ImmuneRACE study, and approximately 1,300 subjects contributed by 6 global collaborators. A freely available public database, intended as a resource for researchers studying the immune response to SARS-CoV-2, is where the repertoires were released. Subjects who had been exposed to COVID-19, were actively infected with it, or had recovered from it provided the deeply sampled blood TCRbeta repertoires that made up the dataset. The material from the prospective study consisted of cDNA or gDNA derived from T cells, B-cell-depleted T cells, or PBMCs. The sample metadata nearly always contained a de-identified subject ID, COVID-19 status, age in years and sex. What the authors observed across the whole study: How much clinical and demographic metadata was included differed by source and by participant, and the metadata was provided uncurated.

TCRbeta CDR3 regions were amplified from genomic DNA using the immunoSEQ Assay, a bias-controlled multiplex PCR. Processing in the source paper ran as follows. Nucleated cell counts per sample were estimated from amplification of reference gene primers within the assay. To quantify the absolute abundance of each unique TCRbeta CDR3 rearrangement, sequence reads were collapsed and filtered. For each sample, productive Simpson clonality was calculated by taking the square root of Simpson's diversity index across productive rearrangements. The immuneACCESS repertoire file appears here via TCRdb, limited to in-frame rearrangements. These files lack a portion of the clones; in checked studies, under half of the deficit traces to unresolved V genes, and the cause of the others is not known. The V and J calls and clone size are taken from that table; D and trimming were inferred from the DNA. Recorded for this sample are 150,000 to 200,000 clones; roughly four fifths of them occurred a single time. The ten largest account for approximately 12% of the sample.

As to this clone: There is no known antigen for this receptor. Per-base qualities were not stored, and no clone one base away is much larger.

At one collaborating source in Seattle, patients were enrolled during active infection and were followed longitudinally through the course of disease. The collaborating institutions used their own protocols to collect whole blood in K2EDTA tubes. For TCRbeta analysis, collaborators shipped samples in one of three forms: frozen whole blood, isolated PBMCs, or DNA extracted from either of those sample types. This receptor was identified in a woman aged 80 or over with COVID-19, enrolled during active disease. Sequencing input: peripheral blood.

The DNA sequence follows: TGTGCCAGCAGTTTCGAAGGGAGGAATGAGCAGTTCTTC. Its protein reads: CASSFEGRNEQFF. Recombination connected TRBV27 to TRBJ2-1; the D region possibly corresponds to TRBD2 (6 bases align). The germline V gene (reference sequence) specifies MNHEY as CDR1 and SMNVEV as CDR2. V is pared back by 3 bases and J by 7 bases, with 10 bases lying between the germline termini. From cysteine to phenylalanine, the CDR3 is 13 amino acids long. Here the CDR3 DNA is all that survives: 39 bases in frame from base 1.